The entry below describes one TCR beta chain. The CDR3 totals 14 residues. The germline V gene encodes CDR1 GTSNPN and CDR2 SVGIG (reference sequence). Trimming took 2 bases from V and 3 from J, leaving 11 bases between them. The data were taken from a study of blood T cell repertoires in COVID-19. Across the whole study: COVID-19 samples, acute and convalescent, were from the United States, Italy and Spain.

In the authors' workflow: How many nucleated cells were present was estimated from reference gene primer amplification. Data came from immunoSEQ multiplex PCR; TCRdb stores just in-frame clones and leaves some out. The DNA gave D and trimming, while V, J and clone size come from that table. The sample lists about 37,000 clones; around 90% were seen once. The receptor comes from a human donor in a cohort sampled during active COVID-19. This chain joins TRBV30 and TRBJ1-5; D perhaps matches TRBD1 (6 bases). What was sequenced was peripheral blood. CDR3 DNA: TGTGCCTGGAGTCCGACAGGCCTCAATCAGCCCCAGCATTTT. This translates into CAWSPTGLNQPQHF.